These 6 T cell receptor beta chains were sequenced from one sample in a study of T cells in tuberculosis. Produced via immunoSEQ multiplex PCR; TCRdb's table is partial and in-frame only. The data hold 85,000 to 100,000 clones, with approximately 91% observed a single time. Thawed, overnight-rested PBMC were stained with GMM-loaded CD1B tetramer, viability dye and anti-CD3, then sorted. The lipid loaded on the CD1B tetramers was C32 glucose monomycolate from Rhodococcus equi. The specimen was CD1b-GMM tetramer-negative cells sorted from PBMCs. These receptors came from an adult woman with latent tuberculosis.

CDR3 sequence (DNA): TGTGCCAGCAGCATGGATACAGTCCGGGGTTCAGAGACCCAGTACTTC. Encoded protein: CASSMDTVRGSETQYF. The rearrangement links TRBV7-6 to TRBJ2-5, with D perhaps matching TRBD2 (5 bases). Trimming removed 5 bases from V and 4 bases from J, with 20 bases in between. Per germline, CDR1 SGHVS and CDR2 FNYEAQ. The CDR3 length is 16 residues.

This chain links TRBV7-2 with TRBJ1-4, with 9 bases identical to TRBD1. Germline V lookup: CDR1 SGHTA, CDR2 FQGNSA. This CDR3 spans 14 amino acids. J was trimmed by 7 bases and V by 4 bases; bases with no gene match: 4. CDR3: CASSSDRGSEKLFF. The CDR3 DNA reads TGTGCCAGCAGCTCGGACAGGGGATCTGAAAAACTGTTTTTT.

The gene calls are TRBV20-1 and TRBJ1-2; D call uncertain. Germline CDR1 DFQATT, CDR2 SNEGSKA (reference sequence). The CDR3 is 11 amino acids. Trimming removed 5 bases at V and 9 bases at J, with 13 bases between. The CDR3 protein is CSALPGNSYTF. CDR3 bases: TGCAGTGCTTTACCGGGAAATAGCTACACCTTC.

V gene TRBV4-1 combines with J gene TRBJ2-1; D gene unclear. The germline V gene has CDR1 MGHRA and CDR2 YSYEKL. This CDR3 has 15 amino acids. V shed 6 bases and J shed 1 base, with 13 bases lying between them. The CDR3 loop is CASSQRLTSYNEQFF. The CDR3 coding sequence is TGCGCCAGCAGTCAAAGACTGACTTCCTACAATGAGCAGTTCTTC.

V gene TRBV6-1 combines with J gene TRBJ1-5, with 7 nucleotides matching TRBD1. V gave up 4 bases and J gave up 2 bases; unmatched junction bases: 5. CDR1 is MNHNS and CDR2 is SASEGT in the germline V gene. The CDR3 consists of 15 residues. CDR3 bases: TGTGCCAGCAGTGGACAGGGTTTGCGCAATCAGCCCCAGCATTTT. This codes for CASSGQGLRNQPQHF.

The chain employs TRBV7-8 and TRBJ2-5; 8 bases align to TRBD1. This CDR3 has 15 amino acids. With 5 bases clipped from V and 0 bases from J, the junction kept 5 bases outside the gene matches. CDR1 is SGHVS, CDR2 FQNEAQ, per germline. The CDR3 DNA reads TGTGCCAGCAGCGTCCCGGGACAGGACCAAGAGACCCAGTACTTC. It codes for CASSVPGQDQETQYF. Complete variable domain (other parts from reference TRBV7-8 and TRBJ2-5): GAGVSQSPRYKVAKRGQDVALRCDPISGHVSLFWYQQALGQGPEFLTYFQNEAQLDKSGLPSDRFFAERPEGSVSTLKIQRTQQEDSAVYLCASSVPGQDQETQYFGPGTRLLVL.